These T cell receptor beta chains were read from a single sample in a study of T cell responses to AZD1222 COVID-19 vaccine. Assay: immunoSEQ multiplex PCR; the TCRdb copy retains only in-frame clones and omits some. The sample includes about 140,000 clones, over 75% seen only once; the top ten take more than 3%. Sequencing was performed on peripheral blood, taken on day 0 of AZD1222 vaccination. The receptors originated from an adult in good health. The CDR3 runs from the conserved cysteine through the conserved F or W. The order of the fields is D gene, CDR3 length, V gene, clone size, J gene, CDR3 protein, CDR3 DNA. The D gene is left open where the match is weak. Where a row states a size, it is once, few, many or the class of an expanded clone; other rows omit it.

D: -
length: 13
V: TRBV3-1/TRBV3-2
size: -
J: TRBJ1-2
CDR3: CASSQVQDYGYTF
DNA: TGTGCCAGCAGCCAAGTCCAGGACTATGGCTACACCTTC

D: TRBD2
length: 14
V: TRBV2
size: -
J: TRBJ2-1
CDR3: CASRPGSGADEQFF
DNA: TGTGCCAGCCGCCCGGGGAGCGGGGCGGATGAGCAGTTCTTC

D: -
length: 12
V: TRBV11-1
size: few
J: TRBJ2-7
CDR3: CASSSSRVEQYF
DNA: TGTGCCAGCAGCTCGTCTAGAGTCGAGCAGTACTTC

D: TRBD1
length: 16
V: TRBV5-6
size: -
J: TRBJ1-2
CDR3: CASSPGGAAALYGYTF
DNA: TGTGCCAGCAGCCCAGGGGGCGCTGCGGCCCTCTATGGCTACACCTTC

D: TRBD2
length: 17
V: TRBV5-1
size: -
J: TRBJ2-1
CDR3: CASSLGPTSGSGNEQFF
DNA: TGCGCCAGCAGCTTGGGACCAACTAGCGGGAGTGGGAATGAGCAGTTCTTC

D: TRBD1
length: 14
V: TRBV5-6
size: -
J: TRBJ1-2
CDR3: CASSLTARGIGYTF
DNA: TGTGCCAGCAGCTTGACCGCCAGGGGGATTGGCTACACCTTC

D: -
length: 13
V: TRBV5-6
size: -
J: TRBJ2-1
CDR3: CASSLSGANEQFF
DNA: TGTGCCAGCAGCTTGTCAGGGGCCAATGAGCAGTTCTTC

D: TRBD1
length: 13
V: TRBV10-3
size: -
J: TRBJ1-1
CDR3: CAISTTGVTEAFF
DNA: TGTGCCATCAGTACAACAGGGGTCACTGAAGCTTTCTTT

D: -
length: 13
V: TRBV1
size: -
J: TRBJ2-1
CDR3: CTSSQERGKEQFF
DNA: TGCACCAGCAGCCAAGAAAGAGGGAAGGAGCAGTTCTTC

D: -
length: 11
V: TRBV6-6
size: few
J: TRBJ1-5
CDR3: CASSHGEPQHF
DNA: TGTGCCAGCAGTCACGGAGAGCCCCAGCATTTT

D: TRBD1
length: 16
V: TRBV7-8
size: few
J: TRBJ1-4
CDR3: CASSSDRQGLREKLFF
DNA: TGTGCCAGCAGCTCGGACCGACAGGGGTTGCGGGAAAAACTGTTTTTT

D: TRBD1
length: 15
V: TRBV5-1
size: once
J: TRBJ1-1
CDR3: CASSTGDLMNTEAFF
DNA: TGCGCCAGCAGCACAGGGGACCTCATGAACACTGAAGCTTTCTTT

D: TRBD2
length: 19
V: TRBV4-2
size: -
J: TRBJ2-1
CDR3: CASSQERSSGRAGSNEQFF
DNA: TGTGCCAGCAGCCAAGAAAGAAGTAGCGGGAGGGCAGGTAGCAATGAGCAGTTCTTC

D: -
length: 10
V: TRBV6-6
size: -
J: TRBJ1-1
CDR3: CASSRAEAFF
DNA: TGTGCCAGCAGTCGTGCTGAAGCTTTCTTT

D: -
length: 15
V: TRBV19
size: few
J: TRBJ1-1
CDR3: CASSMARVANTEAFF
DNA: TGTGCCAGTAGTATGGCAAGGGTGGCGAACACTGAAGCTTTCTTT

D: -
length: 13
V: TRBV6-1
size: few
J: TRBJ1-2
CDR3: CASSEGPGYGYTF
DNA: TGTGCCAGCAGTGAGGGCCCTGGCTATGGCTACACCTTC

D: -
length: 15
V: TRBV7-9
size: -
J: TRBJ1-6
CDR3: CASSLAGTQNSPLHF
DNA: TGTGCCAGCAGCTTAGCCGGGACCCAAAATTCACCCCTCCACTTT

D: -
length: 16
V: TRBV4-2
size: -
J: TRBJ1-4
CDR3: CASSQDWVLTNEKLFF
DNA: TGTGCCAGCAGCCAAGATTGGGTCCTAACTAATGAAAAACTGTTTTTT

D: TRBD1
length: 15
V: TRBV30
size: -
J: TRBJ2-2
CDR3: CAWSRDRGNTGELFF
DNA: TGTGCCTGGAGTCGGGACAGGGGTAACACCGGGGAGCTGTTTTTT

D: TRBD1
length: 14
V: TRBV10-3
size: -
J: TRBJ1-4
CDR3: CAISPGTGDEKLFF
DNA: TGTGCCATCAGCCCCGGGACAGGGGATGAAAAACTGTTTTTT

D: -
length: 15
V: TRBV3-1/TRBV3-2
size: -
J: TRBJ2-7
CDR3: CASSQGAGIGHEQYF
DNA: TGTGCCAGCAGCCAAGGGGCCGGGATCGGCCACGAGCAGTACTTC

D: -
length: 12
V: TRBV5-1
size: -
J: TRBJ1-2
CDR3: CASSLGGYGYTF
DNA: TGCGCCAGCAGCTTGGGAGGATATGGCTACACCTTC

D: -
length: 15
V: TRBV6-5
size: -
J: TRBJ1-4
CDR3: CASSRLGPADEKLFF
DNA: TGTGCCAGCAGTAGATTAGGACCCGCGGATGAAAAACTGTTTTTT

D: -
length: 14
V: TRBV6-4
size: -
J: TRBJ1-2
CDR3: CASSPGQTYYGYTF
DNA: TGTGCCAGCAGCCCCGGGCAGACCTACTATGGCTACACCTTC

D: TRBD1
length: 19
V: TRBV18
size: -
J: TRBJ1-3
CDR3: CASSPAPGTGYTPGNTIYF
DNA: TGTGCCAGCTCACCAGCACCCGGGACAGGGTATACACCTGGAAACACCATATATTTT

D: -
length: 15
V: TRBV5-1
size: -
J: TRBJ1-2
CDR3: CASSGYRGANYGYTF
DNA: TGCGCCAGCAGCGGTTACAGAGGAGCTAACTATGGCTACACCTTC

D: -
length: 11
V: TRBV30
size: -
J: TRBJ2-5
CDR3: CAWSVGETQYF
DNA: TGTGCCTGGAGTGTGGGGGAGACCCAGTACTTC

D: -
length: 21
V: TRBV4-1
size: -
J: TRBJ1-5
CDR3: CASSHVLSTFGGQAGNQPQHF
DNA: TGCGCCAGCAGCCACGTCTTATCGACCTTCGGGGGGCAAGCGGGCAATCAGCCCCAGCATTTT

D: -
length: 15
V: TRBV5-8
size: -
J: TRBJ1-5
CDR3: CASSLVFRGNQPQHF
DNA: TGTGCCAGCAGCTTGGTGTTTAGGGGCAATCAGCCCCAGCATTTT

D: -
length: 12
V: TRBV15
size: -
J: TRBJ2-7
CDR3: CATSSQTYEQYF
DNA: TGTGCCACCAGCAGCCAAACGTACGAGCAGTACTTC

D: -
length: 15
V: TRBV29-1
size: -
J: TRBJ2-2
CDR3: CSVLGTSPGTGELFF
DNA: TGCAGCGTCCTAGGGACCTCACCAGGGACCGGGGAGCTGTTTTTT

D: -
length: 16
V: TRBV5-5
size: -
J: TRBJ1-4
CDR3: CASSPRGDATNEKLFF
DNA: TGTGCCAGCAGCCCTCGGGGGGATGCAACTAATGAAAAACTGTTTTTT

D: TRBD2
length: 17
V: TRBV19
size: -
J: TRBJ2-5
CDR3: CASSSGLAGEVEETQYF
DNA: TGTGCCAGTAGTTCGGGACTAGCGGGAGAGGTCGAAGAGACCCAGTACTTC

D: -
length: 10
V: TRBV30
size: -
J: TRBJ2-1
CDR3: CAWGTGEQFF
DNA: TGTGCCTGGGGAACGGGGGAGCAGTTCTTC

D: -
length: 13
V: TRBV10-3
size: -
J: TRBJ1-5
CDR3: CAISLGSNQPQHF
DNA: TGTGCCATCAGCCTGGGTAGCAATCAGCCCCAGCATTTT

D: -
length: 20
V: TRBV6-1
size: -
J: TRBJ1-4
CDR3: CASSERIPQFTGSGREKLFF
DNA: TGTGCCAGCAGTGAAAGAATCCCGCAATTCACAGGGTCGGGCAGGGAAAAACTGTTTTTT

D: -
length: 14
V: TRBV5-5
size: -
J: TRBJ2-7
CDR3: CASSKGHHPYEQYF
DNA: TGTGCCAGCAGCAAGGGACACCATCCCTACGAGCAGTACTTC

D: TRBD2
length: 16
V: TRBV7-3
size: -
J: TRBJ2-1
CDR3: CASSLTGTSGLNEQFF
DNA: TGTGCCAGCAGCCTCACCGGGACTAGCGGGTTAAATGAGCAGTTCTTC

D: TRBD1
length: 17
V: TRBV2
size: -
J: TRBJ2-6
CDR3: CASMDRAIRSGANVLTF
DNA: TGTGCCAGCATGGACAGGGCCATCCGCTCTGGGGCCAACGTCCTGACTTTC

D: -
length: 14
V: TRBV6-5
size: -
J: TRBJ2-7
CDR3: CASSTGLMPYEQYF
DNA: TGTGCCAGCAGCACCGGACTTATGCCCTACGAGCAGTACTTC

D: TRBD1
length: 17
V: TRBV25-1
size: -
J: TRBJ2-1
CDR3: CASSGINPGQPYNEQFF
DNA: TGTGCCAGCAGTGGGATAAATCCGGGACAGCCCTACAATGAGCAGTTCTTC

D: -
length: 15
V: TRBV7-2
size: -
J: TRBJ1-4
CDR3: CASSWVGEKSEKLFF
DNA: TGTGCCAGCAGCTGGGTAGGGGAAAAGAGTGAAAAACTGTTTTTT

D: TRBD1
length: 14
V: TRBV7-2
size: -
J: TRBJ2-2
CDR3: CASSFNRGTGELFF
DNA: TGTGCCAGCAGCTTTAACAGGGGGACCGGGGAGCTGTTTTTT

D: TRBD1
length: 14
V: TRBV5-1
size: -
J: TRBJ1-2
CDR3: CASSPTGGNYGYTF
DNA: TGCGCCAGCAGCCCCACAGGGGGTAACTATGGCTACACCTTC

D: TRBD1
length: 15
V: TRBV7-9
size: -
J: TRBJ1-1
CDR3: CASSTGTGYLTEAFF
DNA: TGTGCCAGCAGCACCGGGACAGGGTACCTCACTGAAGCTTTCTTT

D: -
length: 14
V: TRBV6-1
size: -
J: TRBJ2-2
CDR3: CASSEAGLDGELFF
DNA: TGTGCCAGCAGTGAAGCGGGGCTAGACGGGGAGCTGTTTTTT

D: -
length: 14
V: TRBV5-1
size: -
J: TRBJ2-3
CDR3: CASSAGQSTDTQYF
DNA: TGCGCCAGCAGCGCGGGACAGAGCACAGATACGCAGTATTTT

D: -
length: 11
V: TRBV20-1
size: -
J: TRBJ1-2
CDR3: CSAYDSYGYTF
DNA: TGCAGCGCGTACGACAGCTATGGCTACACCTTC

D: -
length: 16
V: TRBV19
size: -
J: TRBJ2-4
CDR3: CASSMASPLAKNIQYF
DNA: TGTGCCAGTAGTATGGCGAGTCCTCTAGCCAAAAACATTCAGTACTTC

D: TRBD2
length: 16
V: TRBV4-2
size: -
J: TRBJ2-1
CDR3: CASSEGLAGGDNEQFF
DNA: TGTGCCAGCAGCGAGGGACTAGCGGGGGGGGACAATGAGCAGTTCTTC

D: TRBD1
length: 15
V: TRBV11-3
size: -
J: TRBJ2-3
CDR3: CASSYRGISTDTQYF
DNA: TGTGCCAGCAGCTACAGGGGGATAAGCACAGATACGCAGTATTTT

D: TRBD2
length: 16
V: TRBV12-5
size: -
J: TRBJ2-5
CDR3: CASGPPQAGGLETQYF
DNA: TGTGCTAGTGGTCCCCCCCAGGCGGGGGGGCTGGAGACCCAGTACTTC

D: -
length: 14
V: TRBV6-5
size: -
J: TRBJ1-2
CDR3: CASSQTRANYGYTF
DNA: TGTGCCAGCAGCCAGACACGGGCTAACTATGGCTACACCTTC

D: TRBD2
length: 15
V: TRBV11-3
size: -
J: TRBJ2-2
CDR3: CASSGGRANTGELFF
DNA: TGTGCCAGCAGTGGCGGGAGGGCGAACACCGGGGAGCTGTTTTTT